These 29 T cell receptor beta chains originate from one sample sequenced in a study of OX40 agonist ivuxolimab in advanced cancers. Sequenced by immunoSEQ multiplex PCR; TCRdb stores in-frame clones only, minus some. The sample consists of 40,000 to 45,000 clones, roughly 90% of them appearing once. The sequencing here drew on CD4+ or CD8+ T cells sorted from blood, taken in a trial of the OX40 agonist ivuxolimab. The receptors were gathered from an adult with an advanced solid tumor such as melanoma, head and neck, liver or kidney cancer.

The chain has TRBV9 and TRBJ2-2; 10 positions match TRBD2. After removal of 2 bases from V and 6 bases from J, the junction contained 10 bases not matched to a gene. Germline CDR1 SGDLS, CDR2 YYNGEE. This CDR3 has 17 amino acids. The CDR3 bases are TGTGCCAGCAGCGTTAACCCCGGGACTAGCGCCCCCGGGGAGCTGTTTTTT. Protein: CASSVNPGTSAPGELFF.

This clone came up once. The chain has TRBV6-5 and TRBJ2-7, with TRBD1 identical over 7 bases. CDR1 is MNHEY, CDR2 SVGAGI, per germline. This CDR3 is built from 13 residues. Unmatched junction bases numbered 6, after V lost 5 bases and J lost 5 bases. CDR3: CASSKTGSHEQYF. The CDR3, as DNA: TGTGCCAGCAGTAAGACAGGGTCCCACGAGCAGTACTTC.

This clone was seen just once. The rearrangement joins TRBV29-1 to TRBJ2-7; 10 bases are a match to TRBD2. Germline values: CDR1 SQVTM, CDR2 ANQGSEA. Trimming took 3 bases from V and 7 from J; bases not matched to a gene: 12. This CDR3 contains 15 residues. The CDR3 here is CSVDLTGTSAGEQYF. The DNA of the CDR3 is TGCAGCGTTGATCTTACCGGGACTAGCGCGGGTGAGCAGTACTTC.

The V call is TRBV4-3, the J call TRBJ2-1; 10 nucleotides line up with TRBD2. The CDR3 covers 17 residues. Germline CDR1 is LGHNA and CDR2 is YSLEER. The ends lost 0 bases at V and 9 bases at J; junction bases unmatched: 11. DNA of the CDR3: TGCGCCAGCAGCCAAGAGGTCCTGGTAGCGGGAGGACTTGAGCAGTTCTTC. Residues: CASSQEVLVAGGLEQFF.

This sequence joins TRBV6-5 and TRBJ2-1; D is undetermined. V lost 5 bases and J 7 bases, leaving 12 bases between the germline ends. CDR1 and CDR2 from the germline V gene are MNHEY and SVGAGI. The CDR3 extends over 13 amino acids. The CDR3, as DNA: TGTGCCAGCAGTCCGCAGGTACCGAATGAGCAGTTCTTC. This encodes CASSPQVPNEQFF.

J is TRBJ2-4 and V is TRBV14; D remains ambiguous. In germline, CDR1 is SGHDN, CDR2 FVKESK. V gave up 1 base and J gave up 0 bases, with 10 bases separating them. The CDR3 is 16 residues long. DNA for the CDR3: TGTGCCAGCAGCCAAGTTTCGGACCTAGCCAAAAACATTCAGTACTTC. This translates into CASSQVSDLAKNIQYF.

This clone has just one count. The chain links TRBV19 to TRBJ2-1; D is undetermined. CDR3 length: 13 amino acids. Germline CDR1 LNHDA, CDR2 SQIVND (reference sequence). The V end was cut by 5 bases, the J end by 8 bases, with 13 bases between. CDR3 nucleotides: TGTGCCAGTAGTCCTGGTCCAACGGATGAGCAGTTCTTC. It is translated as CASSPGPTDEQFF.

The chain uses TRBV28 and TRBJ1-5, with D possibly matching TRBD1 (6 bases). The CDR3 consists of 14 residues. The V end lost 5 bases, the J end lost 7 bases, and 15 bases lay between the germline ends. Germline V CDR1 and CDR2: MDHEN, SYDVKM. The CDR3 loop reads CASSPPGGGQPQHF. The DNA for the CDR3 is TGTGCCAGCAGTCCTCCTGGGGGCGGCCAGCCCCAGCATTTT.

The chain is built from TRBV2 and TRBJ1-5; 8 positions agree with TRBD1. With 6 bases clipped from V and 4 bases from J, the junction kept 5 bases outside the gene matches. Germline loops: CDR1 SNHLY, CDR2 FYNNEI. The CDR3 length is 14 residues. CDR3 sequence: CASSAQGGNQPQHF. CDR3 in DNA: TGTGCCAGCAGCGCACAGGGGGGAAATCAGCCCCAGCATTTT.

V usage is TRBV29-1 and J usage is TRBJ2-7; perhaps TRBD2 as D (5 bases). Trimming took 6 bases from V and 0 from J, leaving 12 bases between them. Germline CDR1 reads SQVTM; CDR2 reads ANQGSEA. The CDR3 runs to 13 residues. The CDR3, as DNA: TGCAGCGTCTTAGCGCAGAGCTCCTACGAGCAGTACTTC. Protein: CSVLAQSSYEQYF.

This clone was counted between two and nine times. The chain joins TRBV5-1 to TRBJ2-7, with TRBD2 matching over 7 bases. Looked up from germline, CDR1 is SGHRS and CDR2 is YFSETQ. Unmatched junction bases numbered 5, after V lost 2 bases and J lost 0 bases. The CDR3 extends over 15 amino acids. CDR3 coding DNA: TGCGCCAGCAGCTTCGGGACTACTAGCTCCTACGAGCAGTACTTC. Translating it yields CASSFGTTSSYEQYF. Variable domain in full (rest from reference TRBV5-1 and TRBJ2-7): KAGVTQTPRYLIKTRGQQVTLSCSPISGHRSVSWYQQTPGQGLQFLFEYFSETQRNKGNFPGRFSGRQFSNSRSEMNVSTLELGDSALYLCASSFGTTSSYEQYFGPGTRLTVT.

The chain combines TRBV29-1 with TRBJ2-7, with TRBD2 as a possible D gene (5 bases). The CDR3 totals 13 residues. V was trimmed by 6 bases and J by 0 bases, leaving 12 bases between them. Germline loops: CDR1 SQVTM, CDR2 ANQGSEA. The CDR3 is CSVTPSSSYEQYF. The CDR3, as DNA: TGCAGCGTCACCCCTAGCAGCTCCTACGAGCAGTACTTC.

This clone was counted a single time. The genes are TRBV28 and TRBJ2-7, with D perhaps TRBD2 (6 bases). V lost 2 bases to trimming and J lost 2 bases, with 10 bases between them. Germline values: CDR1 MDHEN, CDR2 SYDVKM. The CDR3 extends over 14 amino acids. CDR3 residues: CASSLRGSPYEQYF. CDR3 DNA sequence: TGTGCCAGCAGTTTACGGGGGAGTCCCTACGAGCAGTACTTC.

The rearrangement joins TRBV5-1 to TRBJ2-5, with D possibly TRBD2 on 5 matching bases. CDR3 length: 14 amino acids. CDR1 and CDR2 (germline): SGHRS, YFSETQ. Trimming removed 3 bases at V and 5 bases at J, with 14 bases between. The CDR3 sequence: CASSSLGSVETQYF. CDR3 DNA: TGCGCCAGCAGCTCGCTGGGTAGCGTGGAGACCCAGTACTTC.

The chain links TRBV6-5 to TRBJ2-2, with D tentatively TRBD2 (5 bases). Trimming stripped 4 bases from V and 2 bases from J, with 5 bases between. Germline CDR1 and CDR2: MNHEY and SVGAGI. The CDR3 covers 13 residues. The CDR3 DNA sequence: TGTGCCAGCAGTTCGGGAAACACCGGGGAGCTGTTTTTT. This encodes CASSSGNTGELFF.

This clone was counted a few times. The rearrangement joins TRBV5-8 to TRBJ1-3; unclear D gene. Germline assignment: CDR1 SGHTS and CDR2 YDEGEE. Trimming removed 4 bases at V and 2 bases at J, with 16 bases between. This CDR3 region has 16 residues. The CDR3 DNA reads TGTGCCAGCAGCCAAAGACTGAAGCTAGCTGGAAACACCATATATTTT. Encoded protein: CASSQRLKLAGNTIYF.

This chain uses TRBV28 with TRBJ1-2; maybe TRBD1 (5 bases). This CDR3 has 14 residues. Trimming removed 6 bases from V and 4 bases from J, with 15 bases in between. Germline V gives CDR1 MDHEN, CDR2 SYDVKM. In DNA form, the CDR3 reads TGTGCCAGCAGGGAGGGACTTATGGGCTATGGCTACACCTTC. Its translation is CASREGLMGYGYTF.

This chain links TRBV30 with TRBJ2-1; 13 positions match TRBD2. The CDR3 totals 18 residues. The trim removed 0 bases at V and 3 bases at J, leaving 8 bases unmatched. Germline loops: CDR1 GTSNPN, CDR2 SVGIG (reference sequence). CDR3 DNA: TGTGCCTGGAGTGTTTTACTAGCGGGAGGGGAGTTCTACAATGAGCAGTTCTTC. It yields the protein CAWSVLLAGGEFYNEQFF.

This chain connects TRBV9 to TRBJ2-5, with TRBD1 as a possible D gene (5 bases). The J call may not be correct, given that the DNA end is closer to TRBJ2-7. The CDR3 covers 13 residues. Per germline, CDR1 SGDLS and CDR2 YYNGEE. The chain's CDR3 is CASSVEGFDEQYF. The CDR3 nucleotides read TGTGCCAGCAGCGTAGAGGGGTTCGACGAGCAGTACTTC.

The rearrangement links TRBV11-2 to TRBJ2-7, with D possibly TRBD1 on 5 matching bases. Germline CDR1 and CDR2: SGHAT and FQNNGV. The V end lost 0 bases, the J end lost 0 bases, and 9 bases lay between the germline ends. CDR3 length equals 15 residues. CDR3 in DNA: TGTGCCAGCAGCTTAGATCCAGGGAACTCCTACGAGCAGTACTTC. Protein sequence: CASSLDPGNSYEQYF.

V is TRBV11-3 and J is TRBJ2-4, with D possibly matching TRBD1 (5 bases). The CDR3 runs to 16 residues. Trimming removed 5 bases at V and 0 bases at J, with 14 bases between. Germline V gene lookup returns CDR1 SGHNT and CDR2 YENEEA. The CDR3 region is CASSHQDILAKNIQYF. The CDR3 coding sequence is TGTGCCAGCAGCCACCAGGACATCTTAGCCAAAAACATTCAGTACTTC.

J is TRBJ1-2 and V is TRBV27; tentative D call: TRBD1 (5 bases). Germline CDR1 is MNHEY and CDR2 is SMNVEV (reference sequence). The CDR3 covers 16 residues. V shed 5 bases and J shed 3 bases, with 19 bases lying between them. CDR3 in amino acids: CASSPISPRDDYGYTF. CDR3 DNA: TGTGCCAGCAGTCCGATATCCCCCCGGGACGACTATGGCTACACCTTC.

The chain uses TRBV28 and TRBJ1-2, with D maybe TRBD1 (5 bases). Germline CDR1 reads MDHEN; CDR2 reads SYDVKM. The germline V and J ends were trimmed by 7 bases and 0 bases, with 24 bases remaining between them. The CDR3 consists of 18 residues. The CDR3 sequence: CASISPPGPGSPNYGYTF. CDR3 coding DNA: TGTGCCAGCATTTCTCCTCCGGGACCGGGAAGCCCTAACTATGGCTACACCTTC.

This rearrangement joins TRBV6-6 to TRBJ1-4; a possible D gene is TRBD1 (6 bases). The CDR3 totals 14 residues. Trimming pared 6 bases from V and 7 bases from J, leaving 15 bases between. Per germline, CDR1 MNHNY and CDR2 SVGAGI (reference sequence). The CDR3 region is CASRGRGGREKLFF. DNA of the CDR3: TGTGCCAGCAGGGGGAGAGGGGGACGTGAAAAACTGTTTTTT.

The CDR3 spells CASSSSGGELFF. The CDR3, as DNA: TGCGCCAGCAGCTCTAGTGGAGGGGAGCTGTTTTTT. The rearrangement joins TRBV5-1 to TRBJ2-2; no reliable D call. Deletions cut 3 bases from V and 8 bases from J, with 8 bases between. Germline lookup yields CDR1 SGHRS and CDR2 YFSETQ. The CDR3 covers 12 residues.

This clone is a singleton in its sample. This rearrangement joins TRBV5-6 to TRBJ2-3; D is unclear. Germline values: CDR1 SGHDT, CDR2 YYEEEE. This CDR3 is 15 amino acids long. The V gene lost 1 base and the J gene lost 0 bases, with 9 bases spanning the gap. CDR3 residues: CASSLMGWSTDTQYF. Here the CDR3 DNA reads TGTGCCAGCAGCTTGATGGGTTGGAGCACAGATACGCAGTATTTT.

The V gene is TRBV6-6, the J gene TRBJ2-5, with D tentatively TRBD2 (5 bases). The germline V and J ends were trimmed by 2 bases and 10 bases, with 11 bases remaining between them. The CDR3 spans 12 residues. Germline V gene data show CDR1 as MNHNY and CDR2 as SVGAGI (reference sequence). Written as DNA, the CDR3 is TGTGCCAGCAGTTACCCCTCCGGGGACCAGTACTTC. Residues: CASSYPSGDQYF.

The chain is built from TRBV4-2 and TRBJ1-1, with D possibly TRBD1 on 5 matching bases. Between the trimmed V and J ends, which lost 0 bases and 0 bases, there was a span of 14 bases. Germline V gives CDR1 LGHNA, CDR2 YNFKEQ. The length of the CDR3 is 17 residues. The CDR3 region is CASSQDVSTALNTEAFF. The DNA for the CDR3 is TGTGCCAGCAGCCAAGATGTCTCGACAGCCCTGAACACTGAAGCTTTCTTT.

CDR3 bases: TGTGCCAGCAGCTTAGCAACAGAGCTCACCGGGGAGCTGTTTTTT. Amino acids: CASSLATELTGELFF. V usage is TRBV7-6 and J usage is TRBJ2-2; D uncertain. V was shortened by 0 bases and J by 4 bases, with 9 bases between the two germline ends. Per the germline V gene, CDR1 is SGHVS and CDR2 is FNYEAQ. The CDR3 contains 15 residues.